This record looks at one T cell receptor (beta chain) sequence and its context. Produced via immunoSEQ multiplex PCR; TCRdb's table is partial and in-frame only. The sample shows 130,000 or so clones, 70% to 90% of them seen only once. Deletions cut 2 bases from V and 3 bases from J, with 4 bases between. This CDR3 contains 12 residues. The germline V gene has CDR1 SGDLS and CDR2 YYNGEE. The record originates from a study of T cell responses to AZD1222 COVID-19 vaccine. J is TRBJ2-3 and V is TRBV9; D is unclear. Sequencing used peripheral blood, obtained on day 0 of AZD1222 vaccination. The TCR was taken from an adult in good health. The CDR3 spells CASSVPTDTQYF. For the CDR3, the DNA is TGTGCCAGCAGCGTTCCGACAGATACGCAGTATTTT.